The present T cell receptor beta chain was sequenced within a study of blood T cell repertoires in COVID-19. The data were produced by immunoSEQ multiplex PCR, yet TCRdb's version contains in-frame clones alone and is incomplete. The table includes fewer than 150,000 clones, over 70% detected once. Sequencing input: peripheral blood. This clonotype was obtained from a man aged 50-60 years with acute or convalescent COVID-19.

Here the CDR3 reads CASSRLAGSYEQYF. In DNA form, the CDR3 reads TGTGCCAGCAGTCGACTAGCGGGGAGTTACGAGCAGTACTTC. V and J are TRBV6-5 and TRBJ2-7; 11 bases agree with TRBD2. The J segment lost 4 bases and the V segment lost 5 bases, leaving 4 bases of the junction unmatched. Germline lookup yields CDR1 MNHEY and CDR2 SVGAGI. CDR3 size: 14 residues.